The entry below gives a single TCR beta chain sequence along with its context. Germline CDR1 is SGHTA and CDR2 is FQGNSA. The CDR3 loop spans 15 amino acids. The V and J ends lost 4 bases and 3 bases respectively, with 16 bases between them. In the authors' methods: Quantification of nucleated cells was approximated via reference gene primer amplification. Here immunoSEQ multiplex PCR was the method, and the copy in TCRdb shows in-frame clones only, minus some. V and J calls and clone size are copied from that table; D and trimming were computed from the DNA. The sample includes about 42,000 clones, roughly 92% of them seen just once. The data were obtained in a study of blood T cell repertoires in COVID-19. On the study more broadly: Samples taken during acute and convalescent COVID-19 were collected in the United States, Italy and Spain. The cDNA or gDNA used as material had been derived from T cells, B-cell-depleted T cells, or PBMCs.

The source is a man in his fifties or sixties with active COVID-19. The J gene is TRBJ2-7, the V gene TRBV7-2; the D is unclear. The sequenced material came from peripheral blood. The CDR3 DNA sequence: TGTGCCAGCAGCTATAGCAACCCCGTTCACTACGAGCAGTACTTC. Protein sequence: CASSYSNPVHYEQYF.